The 2 T cell receptor beta chains in this list originate from one sample, sequenced in a study of T cells in Graves' hyperthyroidism and ophthalmopathy. Amplified regions were TCR beta CDR3 sequences from RNA transcripts. A first-round RT-PCR of the TCR CDR3 used the HTBI primer set. TCRdb independently ran MiXCR on the multiplex PCR reads; one entry per CDR3 protein. The sample lists hundreds of thousands of distinct CDR3 sequences; roughly 24% were seen once. Sequenced input: blood. All receptors derive from a woman in her 30s with Graves' ophthalmopathy.

In the case of this clonotype: This may arise from a read error, as a much more abundant clone is one base away. V usage is TRBV6-5 and J usage is TRBJ2-4, with D hard to call. The V gene's germline CDR1 is MNHEY and CDR2 SVGAGI. The CDR3 is made up of 15 amino acids. For the CDR3, the DNA is TGTGCCAGCAGTTACTCGGGAAGGGCTGAGAACATTAAGTACTTC. Translated: CASSYSGRAENIKYF.

This clonotype was observed many times. The V call is TRBV11-2, the J call TRBJ1-2; TRBD1 might be the D (6 bases). With 1 base removed from V and 4 bases from J, the gap between germline ends came to 10 bases. This CDR3 spans 14 amino acids. Germline V gene lookup returns CDR1 SGHAT and CDR2 FQNNGV. The CDR3 protein is CASSLGRTAYGYTF. The CDR3 nucleotides read TGTGCCAGCAGCTTAGGTCGGACAGCCTATGGCTACACCTTC.